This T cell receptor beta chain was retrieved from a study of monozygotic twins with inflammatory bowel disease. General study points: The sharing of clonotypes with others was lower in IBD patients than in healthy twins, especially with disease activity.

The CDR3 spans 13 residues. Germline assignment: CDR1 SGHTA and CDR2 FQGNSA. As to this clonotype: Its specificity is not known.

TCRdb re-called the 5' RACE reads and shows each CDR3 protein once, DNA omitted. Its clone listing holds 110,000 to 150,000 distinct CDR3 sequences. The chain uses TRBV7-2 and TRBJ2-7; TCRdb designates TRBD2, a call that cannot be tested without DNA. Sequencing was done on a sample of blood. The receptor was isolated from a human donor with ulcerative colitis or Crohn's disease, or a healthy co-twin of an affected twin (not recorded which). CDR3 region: CASSLEGPLEQYF.